These 23 T cell receptor beta chains originate from one sample sequenced in a study of T cells in Graves' hyperthyroidism and ophthalmopathy (dated by TCRdb to the late 2010s). Library preparation employed multiplex PCR. Sequencing took place on an Illumina HiSeq 2000. Amplification of TCR beta CDR3 regions was carried out from RNA transcripts. The first round of RT-PCR for the TCR CDR3 was performed with the HTBI primer set and the Qiagen OneStep RT-PCR kit. The public reads were reprocessed in TCRdb via fastp at Q25 and MiXCR, keeping in-frame beta chains. Each CDR3 protein gets just one entry, which takes the most common genes and DNA from the rows behind it. The sample records more than 500,000 distinct CDR3 sequences, more than 45% of which are singletons. The ten biggest clones cover 15% to 20% of the sample. Specimen: peripheral blood or thyroid tissue (not recorded which). The receptors stem from an adult woman with Graves' disease, either hyperthyroidism or ophthalmopathy (not recorded which).

This clonotype was seen repeatedly, ten times or more. This chain joins TRBV5-1 and TRBJ2-5; tentatively, D is TRBD2 (5 bases). This CDR3 spans 16 amino acids. Germline CDR1 is SGHRS and CDR2 is YFSETQ. V lost 7 bases and J lost 5, with 24 bases in between. The CDR3 is CASGPKGGLGGETQYF. The DNA of the CDR3 is TGCGCCAGCGGTCCCAAAGGCGGGCTGGGCGGTGAGACCCAGTACTTC.

On this clonotype: The junction differs from germline at one of its ends, possibly a read error. V gene TRBV12-3 or TRBV12-4 combines with J gene TRBJ1-1; D is unclear. This CDR3 contains 13 residues. The CDR3 loop is CASSLPGARGASF. The CDR3 DNA sequence: TGTGCCAGCAGTTTGCCAGGAGCTCGGGGAGCTTCCTTT.

The chain combines TRBV10-3 with TRBJ2-5; TRBD2 matches 9 bases. Germline V gene data show CDR1 as ENHRY and CDR2 as SYGVKD. V was clipped by 7 bases and J by 5 bases; unmatched bases: 8. The CDR3 is made up of 14 amino acids. CDR3 sequence reads: CAINAAGGLETQYF. CDR3 nucleotide sequence: TGTGCCATCAACGCGGCGGGAGGGCTGGAGACCCAGTACTTC.

The J gene is TRBJ1-6, the V gene TRBV20-1; TRBD1 aligns across 7 bases. V gave up 1 base and J gave up 7 bases; unmatched junction bases: 4. Germline V gene sequence: CDR1 DFQATT, CDR2 SNEGSKA (reference sequence). This CDR3 region has 14 residues. DNA for the CDR3: TGCAGTGCTAGAGGACTGACAGGGAATTCACCCCTCCACTTT. It encodes CSARGLTGNSPLHF.

The chain joins TRBV10-2 to TRBJ2-7, with 8 bases that match TRBD2. The J segment lost 1 base and the V segment lost 8 bases, leaving 7 bases of the junction unmatched. Germline assignment: CDR1 WSHSY and CDR2 SAAADI. The length of the CDR3 is 14 residues. The DNA of the CDR3 is TGCGCCAGCCGGGAGCGGGGGCAGTCCTACGAGCAGTACTTC. As protein: CASRERGQSYEQYF.

The sample holds many counts of this clonotype. The chain carries TRBV19 and TRBJ2-7; D is perhaps TRBD1 (5 bases). This CDR3 has 14 amino acids. V lost 4 bases, J lost 2 bases, and 12 bases lay in between. Germline V gene sequence: CDR1 LNHDA, CDR2 SQIVND (reference sequence). CDR3 in DNA: TGTGCCAGTAGTACTTCAGGGTGGACCTACGAGCAGTACTTC. It specifies CASSTSGWTYEQYF.

V and J are TRBV10-3 and TRBJ2-5, with TRBD2 matching over 8 bases. With V trimmed by 6 bases and J by 5 bases, 5 bases remained unmatched. The germline gives CDR1 ENHRY, CDR2 SYGVKD. CDR3 length: 13 residues. CDR3 amino acids: CAISLGLGETQYF. The CDR3 bases are TGTGCCATCAGCCTGGGACTAGGCGAGACCCAGTACTTC.

The J gene is TRBJ1-6, the V gene TRBV20-1, with D possibly being TRBD1 (5 bases). The CDR3 is 15 amino acids. V was trimmed by 6 bases and J by 5 bases, leaving 17 bases between them. Germline CDR1 is DFQATT and CDR2 is SNEGSKA (reference sequence). DNA of the CDR3: TGCAGTGCCCCCCCCGGGGGGGGAGATAATTCACCCCTCCACTTT. This codes for CSAPPGGGDNSPLHF.

The chain carries TRBV12-3 or TRBV12-4 and TRBJ1-1; 7 bases agree with TRBD1. With 4 bases clipped from V and 7 bases from J, the junction kept 6 bases outside the gene matches. The CDR3 has 13 residues. The CDR3: CASSSHRDSEAFF. The CDR3 DNA follows: TGTGCCAGCAGTTCTCACCGGGACAGTGAAGCTTTCTTT.

The chain couples TRBV30 to TRBJ2-2; 8 bases are shared with TRBD1. This CDR3 region has 13 residues. Per germline, CDR1 GTSNPN and CDR2 SVGIG (reference sequence). V dropped 5 bases and J dropped 6; count of bases not matched to a gene: 5. The CDR3 DNA follows: TGTGCCTGGCAGGACAGGGTCCCCGGGGAGCTGTTTTTT. Protein sequence: CAWQDRVPGELFF.

V gene TRBV7-8 combines with J gene TRBJ2-1; the D is unclear. The CDR3 covers 16 residues. From germline, CDR1 is SGHVS and CDR2 FQNEAQ. V lost 5 bases and J 0 bases, leaving 14 bases between the germline ends. Written as DNA, the CDR3 is TGTGCCAGCAGCCCCCGGGCGGACCCCTCCTACAATGAGCAGTTCTTC. Amino acids: CASSPRADPSYNEQFF.

A note on this clonotype: This may stem from a read error, because a much larger clone lies one nucleotide away. The V call is TRBV5-1, the J call TRBJ2-5, with 7 bases aligning to TRBD1. The CDR3 sequence is 13 residues long. From germline, CDR1 is SGHRS and CDR2 YFSETQ. The CDR3 region is CASSPQGMETQHF. The CDR3 region has the DNA TGCGCCAGCAGCCCACAGGGGATGGAGACCCAGCACTTC. Supplemented by reference TRBV5-1 and TRBJ2-5, the full variable domain reads KAGVTQTPRYLIKTRGQQVTLSCSPISGHRSVSWYQQTPGQGLQFLFEYFSETQRNKGNFPGRFSGRQFSNSRSEMNVSTLELGDSALYLCASSPQGMETQHFGPGTRLLVL.

As for this clonotype: Likely a read error: the CDR3 ends without its conserved phenylalanine or tryptophan. The DNA is left out, because the CDR3 cannot be placed on it with certainty; the CDR3 is given as TCRdb lists it. This sequence joins TRBV20-1 and TRBJ1-3. The CDR3 has 11 residues if both end residues are counted. CDR1 DFQATT and CDR2 SNEGSKA come from the germline V gene (reference sequence). The chain's CDR3 is CSARDLGTSNT.

This chain joins TRBV11-2 and TRBJ2-7, with no clear D. Trimming cost V 3 bases and J 0 bases, with 15 bases left between them. The V gene's germline CDR1 is SGHAT and CDR2 FQNNGV. CDR3 length: 16 residues. CDR3 bases: TGTGCCAGCAGCTTCGGGTTACGAGGCACCTCCTACGAGCAGTACTTC. Amino acid sequence: CASSFGLRGTSYEQYF.

This clonotype was detected ten times or more. The chain has TRBV5-1 and TRBJ1-2; TRBD1 is a possible D gene (6 bases). Per germline, CDR1 SGHRS and CDR2 YFSETQ. This CDR3 contains 15 residues. V shed 0 bases and J shed 4 bases, with 13 bases lying between them. CDR3 region: CASSLGSGQGYGYTF. In DNA, the CDR3 is TGCGCCAGCAGCTTGGGCTCGGGACAAGGCTATGGCTACACCTTC.

This clonotype was counted ten times or more. This chain uses TRBV12-3 or TRBV12-4 with TRBJ2-7; tentative D call: TRBD2 (6 bases). This CDR3 is 15 amino acids long. Deletions cut 4 bases from V and 6 bases from J, with 19 bases between. Here the CDR3 reads CASSSEGLLLGEQYF. As DNA, the CDR3 is TGTGCCAGCAGTTCCGAGGGACTCCTCTTGGGCGAGCAGTACTTC.

This clonotype appeared many times. The chain combines TRBV27 with TRBJ1-6, with D tentatively TRBD1 (5 bases). Trimming stripped 3 bases from V and 5 bases from J, with 8 bases between. This CDR3 region has 14 residues. Per germline, CDR1 MNHEY and CDR2 SMNVEV (reference sequence). DNA of the CDR3: TGTGCCAGCAGTTTCGTGACAGATAATTCACCCCTCCACTTT. It yields the protein CASSFVTDNSPLHF.

The table lists this clonotype with many counts. The rearrangement links TRBV20-1 to TRBJ1-1; no clear D. V lost 3 bases, J lost 5 bases, and 4 bases lay in between. CDR1 is DFQATT, CDR2 SNEGSKA, per germline (reference sequence). This CDR3 region has 10 residues. The CDR3 here is CSASRTEAFF. The CDR3 DNA is TGCAGTGCTAGTAGGACTGAAGCTTTCTTT.

The chain links TRBV6-5 to TRBJ2-2; D could derive from TRBD1 or TRBD2 (5 bases each). CDR3 size: 16 residues. The germline V gene encodes CDR1 MNHEY and CDR2 SVGAGI. Trimming cost V 5 bases and J 0 bases, with 13 bases left between them. The CDR3, as DNA: TGTGCCAGCAGTGGGGGACGGTCCGCGAACACCGGGGAGCTGTTTTTT. This codes for CASSGGRSANTGELFF.

There are many counts of this clonotype. The rearrangement links TRBV4-2 to TRBJ1-4; 7 bases are a match to TRBD1. Per the germline V gene, CDR1 is LGHNA and CDR2 is YNFKEQ. This CDR3 comprises 16 residues. The trim removed 2 bases at V and 8 bases at J, leaving 11 bases unmatched. For the CDR3, the DNA is TGTGCCAGCAGCCAATACAGGGACAGCTTGGGAGAAAAACTGTTTTTT. Translation: CASSQYRDSLGEKLFF.

This clonotype was found once. The rearrangement links TRBV10-3 to TRBJ1-2; no clear D. The CDR3 consists of 10 residues. CDR1 and CDR2 (germline): ENHRY, SYGVKD. V shed 4 bases and J shed 12 bases, with 9 bases lying between them. The CDR3 sequence is CAISALRDTF. DNA for the CDR3: TGTGCCATCAGTGCTTTGAGGGACACCTTC.

Worth noting for this clonotype: An end of the junction does not agree with germline; a read error may underlie this. J is TRBJ1-5 and V is TRBV7-3, with a possible D match to TRBD1 (6 bases). The CDR3 extends over 17 amino acids. Per the germline V gene, CDR1 is SGHTA and CDR2 is FQGTGA. The CDR3: CASSQEGRGGRNQPQHF. The CDR3 nucleotides are TGCGCCAGCAGCCAGGAGGGGAGGGGGGGGCGGAATCAGCCCCAGCATTTT.

The sample holds many counts of this clonotype. The chain carries TRBV9 and TRBJ1-1; the D is unclear. CDR3 length: 15 amino acids. Germline V gene data show CDR1 as SGDLS and CDR2 as YYNGEE. V was trimmed by 0 bases and J by 1 base, leaving 10 bases between them. In nucleotides, the CDR3 is TGTGCCAGCAGCGTAGAGACGGATCCGAACACTGAAGCTTTCTTT. This codes for CASSVETDPNTEAFF.